Listed below are T cell receptor beta chains from one sample, sequenced in a study of blood T cell repertoires in COVID-19. Sequencing used immunoSEQ multiplex PCR; TCRdb keeps in-frame clones, though not all of them. The sample shows about 210,000 clones, around 88% of them seen only once. Sequencing was carried out using peripheral blood. The receptors derive from a woman in her fifties or sixties with acute or convalescent COVID-19. The CDR3 runs from the conserved cysteine through the conserved F or W. A D gene is named only where the DNA matches it firmly. A row's size may be missing; if present it is once, few, many or a size class.

cdr3_aa	cdr3_nt	clone_size	j_call	v_call	d_call
CASSASSLGYTF	TGTGCCAGCAGCGCGAGTTCCCTTGGCTACACCTTC	.	TRBJ1-2	TRBV9	.
CATSRTGANTIYF	TGTGCCACGTCGCGGACAGGGGCGAACACCATATATTTT	.	TRBJ1-3	TRBV24-1	TRBD1
CASRKGDEQFF	TGTGCCAGTAGGAAGGGGGATGAGCAGTTCTTC	.	TRBJ2-1	TRBV19	.
CASSLAPSGKNEQFF	TGTGCCAGCAGCTTGGCTCCTAGCGGGAAAAATGAGCAGTTCTTC	.	TRBJ2-1	TRBV5-5	TRBD2
CASSPGLQGGEPYF	TGTGCCAGCAGTCCAGGGCTCCAGGGGGGAGAACCGTACTTC	.	TRBJ2-7	TRBV27	.
CAISERGPQGDEQYF	TGTGCCATCAGTGAGAGGGGGCCTCAGGGGGACGAGCAGTACTTC	once	TRBJ2-7	TRBV10-3	TRBD1
CASSSLDSLRNEQFF	TGTGCCAGCAGCTCCCTGGACAGCCTTAGGAATGAGCAGTTCTTC	once	TRBJ2-1	TRBV11-3	.
CASQLGGALNTGELFF	TGTGCCAGCCAGTTGGGGGGGGCCCTTAACACCGGGGAGCTGTTTTTT	.	TRBJ2-2	TRBV5-4	.
CASSRTGGDEKLFF	TGCGCCAGCAGCCGGACAGGGGGGGATGAAAAACTGTTTTTT	.	TRBJ1-4	TRBV5-1	TRBD1
CASSFGQGTEAFF	TGTGCCAGCAGCTTCGGACAGGGGACGGAAGCTTTCTTT	.	TRBJ1-1	TRBV7-9	TRBD1
CASSGRTGGSGYTF	TGTGCCAGCAGTGGCAGGACAGGGGGCTCTGGCTACACCTTC	.	TRBJ1-2	TRBV2	TRBD1
CASSLGVRDQPQHF	TGTGCCAGCAGCCTAGGGGTTAGGGATCAGCCCCAGCATTTT	.	TRBJ1-5	TRBV28	.
CSVELDRRNEKLFF	TGCAGCGTTGAATTGGACAGGAGGAATGAAAAACTGTTTTTT	.	TRBJ1-4	TRBV29-1	TRBD1
CASGLGPPRGDYTYEQYF	TGTGCTAGTGGTTTGGGTCCCCCCCGGGGGGATTACACCTACGAGCAGTACTTC	.	TRBJ2-7	TRBV12-5	TRBD2